This T cell receptor (beta chain) came from a study of blood T cell repertoires in COVID-19. Study summary: Samples taken during acute and convalescent COVID-19 were collected in the United States, Italy and Spain. PBMCs, B-cell-depleted T cells, or T cells provided the cDNA or gDNA that made up the material.

CDR3 length: 14 amino acids. Per germline, CDR1 LGHNA and CDR2 YSLEER. Trimming took 4 bases from V and 0 from J; bases not matched to a gene: 0. Original processing methods: It was from reference gene primer amplification that nucleated cell counts were estimated. Profiling relied on immunoSEQ multiplex PCR, and the TCRdb table lists in-frame clones only, not all of them. The V and J calls and clone size come from that table; D and trimming were worked out from the DNA. The sample lists 250,000 or so clones, more than 75% occurring once. Sequencing was performed on peripheral blood. The TCR was taken from a woman aged 70-85 years with active or convalescent COVID-19. The V gene is TRBV4-3, the J gene TRBJ2-3, with TRBD2 matching 8 bases. The CDR3 here is CASSLAGSTDTQYF. The DNA of the CDR3 is TGCGCCAGCAGCCTAGCGGGGAGCACAGATACGCAGTATTTT.